This TCR beta chain was identified during a study of Graves' ophthalmopathy and Graves' hyperthyroidism. Points from the study as a whole: The blood repertoire also included most expanded thyroid clonotypes above 0.001 frequency.

Where ophthalmopathy was absent within 18 months of follow-up, hyperthyroidism was stable. PBMCs came from roughly 10 ml of fresh peripheral blood. RNA transcripts were the template, and TCR beta CDR3 regions were amplified from them. An initial RT-PCR round employing HTBI primers preceded a second-round multiplex PCR. TCRdb processed the multiplex PCR reads anew with MiXCR; each CDR3 protein has one entry. The sample lists 300,000 to 450,000 distinct CDR3 sequences; about a sixth were seen once. The V gene's germline CDR1 is SGHAT and CDR2 FQNNGV. The CDR3 is 13 residues long. V was trimmed by 5 bases and J by 6 bases, leaving 14 bases between them. This clonotype was seen many times. Its antigen remains unknown.

What was sequenced was peripheral blood. The chain uses TRBV11-2 and TRBJ2-7, with TRBD1 as a possible D gene (6 bases). The clonotype comes from an adult woman with stable Graves' hyperthyroidism. CDR3 protein: CASSADNRVEQYF. The CDR3 DNA reads TGTGCCAGCAGCGCCGATAACAGGGTCGAGCAGTACTTC.